Each of the 18 T cell receptor beta chains below was sequenced from the same sample in a study of response to subunit inactivated influenza vaccine. MiXCR, run by TCRdb on the RT-PCR reads, gives a single entry per CDR3 protein. The profile shows a few hundred thousand distinct CDR3 sequences, roughly 9.8% of them singletons. The starting material was PBMCs from blood, obtained around seven weeks after vaccination. The receptors stem from a man between 50 and 59 years old who received an inactivated influenza vaccine.

This clonotype was counted a few times. V usage is TRBV20-1 and J usage is TRBJ1-1; no clear D. V lost 2 bases, J lost 5 bases, and 15 bases lay in between. This CDR3 contains 14 residues. CDR1 and CDR2 from the germline V gene are DFQATT and SNEGSKA (reference sequence). The DNA for the CDR3 is TGCAGTGCTAGAAGGTTAGGTGGAGAAACTGAAGCTTTCTTT. As protein: CSARRLGGETEAFF.

This clonotype showed up just a few times. This rearrangement joins TRBV12-3 or TRBV12-4 to TRBJ2-1, with 9 nucleotides matching TRBD2. V shed 8 bases and J 8 bases; nucleotides not matched to a gene: 10. The CDR3 contains 14 residues. The CDR3 loop reads CASFWAGGRDEQFF. Written as DNA, the CDR3 is TGTGCCAGCTTTTGGGCGGGGGGGCGCGATGAGCAGTTCTTC.

This clonotype was picked up many times. The gene calls are TRBV5-1 and TRBJ2-5; 9 nucleotides align to TRBD1. Germline loops: CDR1 SGHRS, CDR2 YFSETQ. V shed 1 base, J shed 2 bases, and the junction held 6 bases outside the gene matches. CDR3 size: 16 residues. The CDR3 loop is CASSLITGGPQETQYF. The DNA of the CDR3 is TGCGCCAGCAGCTTGATCACAGGGGGCCCGCAAGAGACCCAGTACTTC. The variable domain in full, completed from reference TRBV5-1 and TRBJ2-5, reads KAGVTQTPRYLIKTRGQQVTLSCSPISGHRSVSWYQQTPGQGLQFLFEYFSETQRNKGNFPGRFSGRQFSNSRSEMNVSTLELGDSALYLCASSLITGGPQETQYFGPGTRLLVL.

In this sample, this clonotype turned up a few times. The J gene is TRBJ2-6, the V gene TRBV25-1, with TRBD1 matching over 9 bases. Germline assignment: CDR1 MGHDK and CDR2 SYGVNS. CDR3 size: 19 residues. Trimming cost V 4 bases and J 0 bases; bases outside gene matches: 10. The CDR3 DNA is TGTGCCAGCAGTGGATGGAGGGGGACAGGGTTCTCTGGGGCCAACGTCCTGACTTTC. The encoded protein is CASSGWRGTGFSGANVLTF.

Comments on this clonotype: An end of the junction does not agree with germline; a read error may underlie this. The chain is built from TRBV20-1 and TRBJ2-7; tentative D call: TRBD2 (6 bases). The CDR3 runs to 16 residues. The germline V gene encodes CDR1 DFQATT and CDR2 SNEGSKA (reference sequence). In nucleotides, the CDR3 is TGCTGTGCTAGAGACCCGGAGGGCGGGGCCCTTCAGGAGCAGTACTTC. Residues: CCARDPEGGALQEQYF.

This chain connects TRBV20-1 to TRBJ1-5; D gene uncertain. The CDR3 loop spans 14 amino acids. Per the germline V gene, CDR1 is DFQATT and CDR2 is SNEGSKA (reference sequence). Trimming took off 6 bases at V and 4 bases at J, with 16 bases between the two ends. The CDR3 DNA sequence: TGCAGTGCCAGACCGGGCCTAATTAATCAGCCCCAGCATTTT. Translating it yields CSARPGLINQPQHF.

The J gene is TRBJ2-7, the V gene TRBV6-5; 10 nucleotides align to TRBD1. Trimming removed 4 bases from V and 4 bases from J; junction bases left unmatched: 10. CDR1 MNHEY and CDR2 SVGAGI come from the germline V gene. The CDR3 is 16 amino acids. The DNA for the CDR3 is TGTGCCAGCAGTTCGGACAGGGGGATGGGAAAATACGAGCAGTACTTC. Protein: CASSSDRGMGKYEQYF.

This clonotype has only a few counts. The chain joins TRBV6-5 to TRBJ2-7; unclear D gene. CDR3 length equals 15 residues. V lost 0 bases and J lost 0, with 9 bases in between. Germline CDR1 and CDR2: MNHEY and SVGAGI. The CDR3, as DNA: TGTGCCAGCAGTTACTCGAACCCGAGCTCCTACGAGCAGTACTTC. Residues: CASSYSNPSSYEQYF.

This clonotype was seen a few times. The CDR3: CASRFQRTGLDTGELFF. The CDR3 coding sequence is TGTGCCAGCAGGTTCCAACGGACAGGATTGGACACCGGGGAGCTGTTTTTT. The J gene is TRBJ2-2, the V gene TRBV12-3 or TRBV12-4; TRBD1 matches at 7 bases. The CDR3 length is 17 residues. V was pared by 6 bases and J by 3 bases, with 13 bases of the junction left unmatched.

This clonotype was picked up a small number of times. The chain joins TRBV12-3 or TRBV12-4 to TRBJ2-1, with D possibly being TRBD1 (5 bases). Trimming removed 5 bases at V and 5 bases at J, with 10 bases between. This CDR3 contains 13 residues. The CDR3 DNA reads TGTGCCAGCAGTCGAGACAGCAACAATGAGCAGTTCTTC. This sequence encodes CASSRDSNNEQFF.

This clonotype was seen a handful of times. The gene calls are TRBV12-3 or TRBV12-4 and TRBJ2-6, with a weak D call TRBD2 (6 bases). V was pared by 5 bases and J by 0 bases, with 11 bases between. The CDR3 runs to 16 residues. CDR3: CASSAGGSSGANVLTF. CDR3 sequence (DNA): TGTGCCAGCAGTGCCGGGGGAAGCTCTGGGGCCAACGTCCTGACTTTC.

This clonotype turned up a few times. The chain employs TRBV12-3 or TRBV12-4 and TRBJ1-4; 7 positions match TRBD1. The ends lost 4 bases at V and 7 bases at J; junction bases unmatched: 3. This CDR3 contains 13 residues. The CDR3 DNA reads TGTGCCAGCAGTTCCGGGACAGCTGAAAAACTGTTTTTT. Its translation: CASSSGTAEKLFF.

This clonotype was seen more than once but under ten times. The rearrangement links TRBV29-1 to TRBJ2-3, with 11 bases that match TRBD2. The V segment lost 4 bases and the J segment 3 bases; nucleotides outside the gene matches: 21. In germline, CDR1 is SQVTM, CDR2 ANQGSEA. The CDR3 runs 20 residues. The CDR3 loop is CSVVGIASGGPHGRTDTQYF. DNA of the CDR3: TGCAGCGTTGTTGGTATCGCTAGCGGGGGGCCACATGGTAGAACAGATACGCAGTATTTT.

Ten or more counts support this clonotype. This chain uses TRBV14 with TRBJ2-7, with D possibly TRBD1 on 5 matching bases. This CDR3 has 13 residues. CDR1 and CDR2 from the germline V gene are SGHDN and FVKESK. V lost 1 base and J 2 bases, leaving 6 bases between the germline ends. CDR3 in DNA: TGTGCCAGCAGCCAAGGGACAACCTACGAGCAGTACTTC. Its protein is CASSQGTTYEQYF.

There are many counts of this clonotype. This chain joins TRBV29-1 and TRBJ1-3, with a possible D match to TRBD1 (6 bases). The V end was cut by 7 bases, the J end by 0 bases, with 13 bases between. The CDR3 contains 14 residues. Germline V gives CDR1 SQVTM, CDR2 ANQGSEA. CDR3 loop: CSGMDSTSGNTIYF. In DNA form, the CDR3 reads TGCAGCGGTATGGACAGCACCTCTGGAAACACCATATATTTT.

The chain recombines TRBV5-1 with TRBJ2-5; the D is unclear. Trimming stripped 2 bases from V and 1 base from J, with 6 bases between. The CDR3 has 13 residues. CDR1 and CDR2 (germline): SGHRS, YFSETQ. CDR3 sequence reads: CASSFFAQETQYF. In DNA, the CDR3 is TGCGCCAGCAGCTTCTTCGCCCAAGAGACCCAGTACTTC.

In this sample, this clonotype turned up many times. J is TRBJ2-3 and V is TRBV2, with D tentatively TRBD2 (5 bases). The CDR3 runs to 12 residues. The germline V gene encodes CDR1 SNHLY and CDR2 FYNNEI. Trimming removed 4 bases at V and 6 bases at J, with 8 bases between. CDR3 coding DNA: TGTGCCAGCAGTGTAGACTACGATACGCAGTATTTT. Translated, it gives CASSVDYDTQYF.

The J gene is TRBJ2-5, the V gene TRBV15, with D maybe TRBD1 (6 bases). The germline V and J ends were trimmed by 5 bases and 5 bases, with 15 bases remaining between them. This CDR3 is built from 14 residues. Per the germline V gene, CDR1 is LNHNV and CDR2 is YYDKDF (reference sequence). CDR3 coding DNA: TGTGCCACCAGCGGAGCAGGGGTACGCGAGACCCAGTACTTC. It specifies CATSGAGVRETQYF.